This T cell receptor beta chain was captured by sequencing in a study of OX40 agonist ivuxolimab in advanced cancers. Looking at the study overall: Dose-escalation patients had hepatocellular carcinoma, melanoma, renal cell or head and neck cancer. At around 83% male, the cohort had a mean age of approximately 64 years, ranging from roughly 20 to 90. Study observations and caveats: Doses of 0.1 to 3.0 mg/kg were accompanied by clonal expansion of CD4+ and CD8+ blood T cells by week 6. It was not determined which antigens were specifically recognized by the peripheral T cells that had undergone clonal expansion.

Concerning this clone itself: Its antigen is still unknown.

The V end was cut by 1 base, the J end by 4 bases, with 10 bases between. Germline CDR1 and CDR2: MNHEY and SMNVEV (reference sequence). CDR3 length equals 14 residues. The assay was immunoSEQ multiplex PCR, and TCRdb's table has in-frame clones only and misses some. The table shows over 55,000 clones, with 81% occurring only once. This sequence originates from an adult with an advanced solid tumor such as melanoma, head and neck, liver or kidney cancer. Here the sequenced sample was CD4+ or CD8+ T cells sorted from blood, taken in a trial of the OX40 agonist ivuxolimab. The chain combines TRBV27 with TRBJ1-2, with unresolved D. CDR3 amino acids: CASSLYPGPYGYTF. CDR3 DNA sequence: TGTGCCAGCAGTTTATATCCAGGCCCCTATGGCTACACCTTC.